This T cell receptor (beta chain) originates from a study of Ad26.COV2.S vaccination and SARS-CoV-2 variants (dated by TCRdb to the early 2020s). Study-level background: Vaccine-arm donors came from COV1001, a multicentre, randomized, double-blind, placebo-controlled phase I-IIa trial of Ad26.COV2.S in healthy adults. Ad26.COV2.S was given intramuscularly at 5x10^10 or 1x10^11 viral particles, as a single shot or as two shots 56 days apart. Sequencing of the TCRbeta repertoire served to evaluate the specificity and breadth of SARS-CoV-2-reactive T cell receptors following Ad26.COV2.S vaccination. The TCR-sequenced set comprised approximately 32 samples: around 20 Ad26.COV2.S vaccine recipients, 5 placebo recipients and 8 SARS-CoV-2 convalescent individuals. Participants in the trial were split at random into five groups of five each, receiving low-dose or high-dose Ad26.COV2.S once or twice, or else placebo on both occasions. Blinding of investigators to trial group allocation was maintained during experiments and outcome assessment.

This sample's treatment or condition label indicates: some 20 received Ad26.COV2.S at low or high dose, single or two shots; about 5 received placebo; per-sample allocation not given. For vaccine and placebo recipients, the sequenced repertoires came from samples collected on day 63 after the first injection. Between 29 July and 7 August 2020, Cohort 1b enrolled 20 to 30 adults aged 18-55 years at one site in Boston, USA. Ad26.COV2.S consisted of a replication-incompetent adenovirus type 26 vector by which a prefusion-stabilized SARS-CoV-2 spike protein from the original Wuhan strain was expressed. Comment on this clone: The antigen it recognizes is unknown. No much larger clone is present one base from it, and per-base qualities are unavailable.

The investigation overall reported the following: After vaccination, spike-specific CD8+ and CD4+ T cell responses were reported to show substantial breadth. The authors noted that total T cell responses may have been underestimated by the TCR breadth and depth analyses. Comparable non-spike TCR breadth was observed between vaccine and placebo recipients, consistent with only spike being contained in the vaccine. Higher spike-specific TCR breadth was observed in Ad26.COV2.S recipients than in placebo recipients (P = 0.0014). Comparing responses between vaccine doses or regimens was not something the study was powered to do.

The immunoSEQ Assay was the method used to sequence TCRbeta CDR3 regions. After extraction, genomic DNA underwent amplification by bias-controlled multiplex PCR, followed by high-throughput sequencing. In the source study's methods: To quantify the absolute abundance of each unique TCRbeta CDR3 region, sequences were collapsed and filtered. Usable DNA was measured by amplifying reference genes present in all nucleated cells, and TCRbeta template counts were normalized to that usable DNA to estimate T cell fraction. Repertoire TCRs were annotated as SARS-CoV-2-specific when V gene, CDR3 amino acid sequence and J gene were exactly matched to a known reactive TCR set. The reference SARS-CoV-2 TCR set was derived from MIRA and filtered for enrichment in COVID-19-positive ImmuneCODE repertoires, a step that removed public or cross-reactive TCRs. Drawing on the MIRA antigens, annotated TCRs were analysed further at the level of specific ORF or position within ORF. Breadth was defined as the number of annotated unique rearrangements divided by the total number of unique productive rearrangements, and depth was defined as the summed frequency of the annotated unique rearrangements. Two-sided Wilcoxon rank-sum tests were applied when comparing TCR breadth between groups. TCRdb took over this immuneACCESS table, retaining in-frame rearrangements with V and J assigned. Such tables are incomplete; in checked studies, under half of the missing clones stem from an unresolved V gene, and the remainder is unexplained. From that table come the V and J calls and clone size; the DNA was used to work out D and trimming. This sample holds a few hundred thousand clones; around 90% were observed only once. The top ten clones comprise 10% to 15% of the sample.

In the germline V gene, CDR1 corresponds to SNHLY and CDR2 to FYNNEI. The CDR3 numbers 15 residues from cysteine through phenylalanine. CDR3 DNA only is kept here, 45 bases in frame from base 1. Unmatched junction bases come to 10, with V trimmed by 11 bases and J by 0 bases. The rearrangement joined TRBV2 to TRBJ2-1, with TRBD1 identical over 7 junction bases. This clonotype was sampled from a person between 18 and 65 years old who received the Ad26.COV2.S COVID-19 vaccine or a placebo. The sequences come from peripheral blood, collected in a trial of Ad26.COV2.S vaccine versus placebo. For the CDR3, the sequence is CAGTEQGFSYNEQFF. The bases are TGTGCCGGGACAGAACAGGGGTTCTCCTACAATGAGCAGTTCTTC.